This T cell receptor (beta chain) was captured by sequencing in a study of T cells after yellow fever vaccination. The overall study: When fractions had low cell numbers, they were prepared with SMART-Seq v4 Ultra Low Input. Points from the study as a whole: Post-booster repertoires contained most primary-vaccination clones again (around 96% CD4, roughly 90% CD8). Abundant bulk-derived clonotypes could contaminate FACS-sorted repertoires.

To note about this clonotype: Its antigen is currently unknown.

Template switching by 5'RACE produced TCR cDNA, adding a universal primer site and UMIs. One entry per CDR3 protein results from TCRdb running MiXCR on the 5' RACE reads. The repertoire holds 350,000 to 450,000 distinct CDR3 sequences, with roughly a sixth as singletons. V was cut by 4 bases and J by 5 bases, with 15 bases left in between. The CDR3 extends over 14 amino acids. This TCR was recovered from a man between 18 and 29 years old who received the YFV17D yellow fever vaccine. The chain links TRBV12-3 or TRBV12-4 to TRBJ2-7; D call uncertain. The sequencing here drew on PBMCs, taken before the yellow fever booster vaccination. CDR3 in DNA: TGTGCCAGCAGTTCCCGCACCACGTCTGACGAGCAGTACTTC. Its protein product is CASSSRTTSDEQYF.